One and the same sample provided the 31 T cell receptor beta chains below, sequenced in a study of T cells in Graves' hyperthyroidism and ophthalmopathy (dated by TCRdb to the late 2010s). Library generation was performed with multiplex PCR. TCRdb lists the instrument as Illumina HiSeq 2000. The TCR beta CDR3 regions were amplified from RNA transcripts. A first-round RT-PCR of the TCR CDR3 used the HTBI primer set with the Qiagen OneStep RT-PCR kit. TCRdb ran its own pipeline on the public reads, namely fastp trimming at Q25 and MiXCR clone calling, and kept in-frame beta chains. Every CDR3 protein is listed once, alongside the most common genes and DNA of its rows. This sample lists around 300,000 distinct CDR3 sequences; approximately 19% were detected once. About 40% of the sample rests with the top ten. Material: blood. These receptors were obtained from a man aged 50-60 years with Graves' ophthalmopathy.

The sample holds a few counts of this clonotype. The chain links TRBV19 to TRBJ2-2, with D perhaps given as TRBD1 or TRBD2 (5 bases each). The CDR3 runs to 13 residues. Trimming removed 1 base from V and 6 bases from J, with 6 bases in between. CDR1 and CDR2 (germline): LNHDA, SQIVND (reference sequence). CDR3 nucleotides: TGTGCCAGTAGTATAGTGGGGGCCGGGGAGCTGTTTTTT. Translating gives CASSIVGAGELFF.

This clonotype was recorded at least ten times. This sequence joins TRBV28 and TRBJ1-3; no firm D call. Trimming shortened V by 2 bases and J by 1 base, and 6 bases separated the two germline ends. The CDR3 runs to 14 residues. Germline V gene sequence: CDR1 MDHEN, CDR2 SYDVKM. The CDR3, as DNA: TGTGCCAGCAGTTTAGGATCATCTGGAAACACCATATATTTT. Protein: CASSLGSSGNTIYF.

V gene TRBV20-1 combines with J gene TRBJ1-5; D is unclear. Germline CDR1 and CDR2: DFQATT and SNEGSKA (reference sequence). Trimming stripped 3 bases from V and 4 bases from J, with 13 bases between. This CDR3 spans 14 amino acids. The chain's CDR3 is CSASGSSRNQPQHF. In DNA form, the CDR3 reads TGCAGTGCTAGTGGGTCTAGTCGAAATCAGCCCCAGCATTTT.

The table lists this clonotype with many counts. The chain employs TRBV27 and TRBJ1-5; 10 nucleotides match TRBD1. Unmatched junction bases numbered 7, after V lost 5 bases and J lost 0 bases. CDR3 size: 17 residues. Germline V gene sequence: CDR1 MNHEY, CDR2 SMNVEV (reference sequence). The CDR3: CASSRGTGAGSNQPQHF. The CDR3 coding sequence is TGTGCCAGCAGTCGCGGGACAGGGGCGGGTAGCAATCAGCCCCAGCATTTT.

This clonotype was picked up a small number of times. The J gene is TRBJ2-1, the V gene TRBV18; D tentatively fits TRBD1 or TRBD2 (6 bases each). Deletions cut 3 bases from V and 4 bases from J, with 13 bases between. The CDR3 spans 15 residues. Germline V CDR1 and CDR2: KGHSH, LQKENI. CDR3 in amino acids: CASSPKGGLYNEQFF. For the CDR3, the DNA is TGTGCCAGCTCACCGAAGGGGGGCCTATACAATGAGCAGTTCTTC.

The chain's CDR3 is CATSHRGLGGELFF. In DNA form, the CDR3 reads TGTGCCACCAGCCACAGGGGGCTCGGCGGGGAGCTGTTTTTT. The gene calls are TRBV15 and TRBJ2-2; 9 nucleotides align to TRBD1. CDR1 is LNHNV and CDR2 is YYDKDF in the germline V gene (reference sequence). This CDR3 region has 14 residues. The V and J ends lost 5 bases and 7 bases, in that order; junction bases with no gene match: 5.

This clonotype was recorded many times. The chain employs TRBV28 and TRBJ2-1; D is undetermined. Per germline, CDR1 MDHEN and CDR2 SYDVKM. The CDR3 has 12 residues. V lost 7 bases and J 9 bases, leaving 13 bases between the germline ends. CDR3 in DNA: TGTGCCAGCACCCCCGATTGGGCTGAGCAGTTCTTC. Its protein is CASTPDWAEQFF.

The sample holds many counts of this clonotype. The chain carries TRBV30 and TRBJ1-6; D uncertain. The CDR3 totals 10 residues. CDR1 is GTSNPN and CDR2 is SVGIG in the germline V gene (reference sequence). V lost 7 bases and J 15 bases, leaving 13 bases between the germline ends. The CDR3 here is CAYTSRGLHF. The CDR3 bases are TGTGCCTACACAAGTCGGGGCCTCCACTTT. Looking up the rest from reference TRBV30 and TRBJ1-6 gives the full variable domain: SQTIHQWPATLVQPVGSPLSLECTVEGTSNPNLYWYRQAAGRGLQLLFYSVGIGQISSEVPQNLSASRPQDRQFILSSKKLLLSDSGFYLCAYTSRGLHFGNGTRLTVT.

This clonotype has only a few counts. The rearrangement joins TRBV29-1 to TRBJ2-7; 11 positions agree with TRBD1. From germline, CDR1 is SQVTM and CDR2 ANQGSEA. This CDR3 region has 13 residues. V was clipped by 6 bases and J by 5 bases; unmatched bases: 6. The CDR3 loop reads CSVNRDRGDEQYF. The CDR3 DNA follows: TGCAGCGTGAACCGGGACAGGGGGGACGAGCAGTACTTC.

In the case of this clonotype: A junction boundary mismatches the germline segment, possibly from a read error. The V and J genes are TRBV12-3 or TRBV12-4 and TRBJ2-1; 10 bases are a match to TRBD2. This CDR3 contains 15 residues. As DNA, the CDR3 is TGTGCCAGCAGCCCGGGACTAGCGAGGGACAATGAGCAGTCCTTC. It specifies CASSPGLARDNEQSF.

This clonotype was counted only a few times. This CDR3 is CASRRTTGELFF. The DNA for the CDR3 is TGTGCCAGCAGGAGGACGACCGGGGAGCTGTTTTTT. The gene calls are TRBV6-1 and TRBJ2-2; D gene uncertain. The germline CDR1 and CDR2 sequences are MNHNS and SASEGT. This CDR3 spans 12 amino acids. The V and J ends lost 6 bases and 5 bases respectively, with 7 bases between them.

This clonotype has a handful of counts. The CDR3 reads CASSSGLAGTPSYEQYF. The CDR3 region has the DNA TGTGCCAGCAGTTCGGGACTAGCGGGGACCCCGTCCTACGAGCAGTACTTC. V usage is TRBV6-1 and J usage is TRBJ2-7, with 13 bases identical to TRBD2. V lost 5 bases, J lost 1 base, and 8 bases stayed unmatched. CDR3 length: 17 residues. Germline-derived CDR1 and CDR2 are MNHNS and SASEGT.

This clonotype was seen more than once but under ten times. The chain recombines TRBV12-3 or TRBV12-4 with TRBJ2-3; D may be TRBD1 (5 bases). Trimming shortened V by 3 bases and J by 2 bases, and 6 bases separated the two germline ends. CDR3 length: 13 residues. The CDR3 bases are TGTGCCAGCAGTTTGGACACCACAGATACGCAGTATTTT. Translating gives CASSLDTTDTQYF.

This clonotype was recorded only once. This chain joins TRBV5-1 and TRBJ2-5; the match to TRBD2 covers 7 bases. The germline CDR1 and CDR2 sequences are SGHRS and YFSETQ. The V and J ends lost 4 bases and 1 base, in that order; junction bases with no gene match: 7. CDR3 size: 15 residues. CDR3 amino acids: CASSMRLAGQETQYF. The CDR3 DNA reads TGCGCCAGCAGCATGAGATTAGCGGGCCAAGAGACCCAGTACTTC.

The V and J genes are TRBV20-1 and TRBJ2-7; no definite D call. This CDR3 spans 12 amino acids. Germline CDR1 DFQATT, CDR2 SNEGSKA (reference sequence). The V gene lost 4 bases and the J gene lost 3 bases, with 10 bases spanning the gap. As DNA, the CDR3 is TGCAGTGCTAACGGCCCTCTCTACGAGCAGTACTTC. It encodes CSANGPLYEQYF.

The chain joins TRBV28 to TRBJ1-6; TRBD1 aligns across 8 bases. Germline CDR1 and CDR2: MDHEN and SYDVKM. V was clipped by 5 bases and J by 8 bases; unmatched bases: 5. The CDR3 consists of 14 residues. The CDR3 loop reads CASSRNRGDSPLHF. The CDR3 DNA reads TGTGCCAGCAGTCGGAACAGGGGGGATTCACCCCTCCACTTT. The full variable domain, in which reference TRBV28 and TRBJ1-6 provide the parts outside the CDR3, is DVKVTQSSRYLVKRTGEKVFLECVQDMDHENMFWYRQDPGLGLRLIYFSYDVKMKEKGDIPEGYSVSREKKERFSLILESASTNQTSMYLCASSRNRGDSPLHFGNGTRLTVT.

In its sample, this clonotype was seen many times. The gene calls are TRBV7-2 and TRBJ1-1; D perhaps matches TRBD1 (6 bases). The V end was cut by 4 bases, the J end by 4 bases, with 13 bases between. CDR1 and CDR2 from the germline V gene are SGHTA and FQGNSA. The CDR3 is 14 residues long. CDR3 nucleotide sequence: TGTGCCAGCAGCTACCAAGAGGGGGTCACTGAAGCTTTCTTT. Translating it yields CASSYQEGVTEAFF.

The V gene is TRBV29-1, the J gene TRBJ2-1, with 12 bases identical to TRBD2. Germline CDR1 reads SQVTM; CDR2 reads ANQGSEA. This CDR3 region has 17 residues. The V gene end was trimmed by 1 base and the J gene end by 0 bases; junction bases not matched to a gene: 4. Here the CDR3 DNA reads TGCAGCGTTGAAGGGCTAGCGGGAGGGGGCTCCTACAATGAGCAGTTCTTC. This encodes CSVEGLAGGGSYNEQFF.

This clonotype has a handful of counts. The chain joins TRBV5-1 to TRBJ2-7, with D maybe TRBD2 (5 bases). V lost 3 bases to trimming and J lost 3 bases, with 16 bases between them. This CDR3 contains 15 residues. Germline CDR1 SGHRS, CDR2 YFSETQ. CDR3 protein: CASSSPGVSDYEQYF. In nucleotides, the CDR3 is TGCGCCAGCAGCTCCCCCGGGGTATCCGACTACGAGCAGTACTTC.

At least ten counts were recorded for this clonotype. The chain uses TRBV11-2 and TRBJ2-1; the D is unclear. The V gene's germline CDR1 is SGHAT and CDR2 FQNNGV. With 0 bases removed from V and 6 bases from J, the gap between germline ends came to 12 bases. The CDR3 runs to 15 residues. The CDR3 spells CASSLDFLDRNEQFF. In DNA form, the CDR3 reads TGTGCCAGCAGCTTAGATTTTCTGGACCGCAATGAGCAGTTCTTC.

This clonotype came up a few times. This rearrangement joins TRBV5-1 to TRBJ2-2, with D tentatively TRBD1 or TRBD2 (5 bases each). From germline, CDR1 is SGHRS and CDR2 YFSETQ. V shed 0 bases and J shed 4 bases, with 13 bases lying between them. This CDR3 region has 16 residues. Here the CDR3 reads CASSLAEGRVTGELFF. In DNA form, the CDR3 reads TGCGCCAGCAGCTTGGCCGAGGGGCGAGTCACCGGGGAGCTGTTTTTT.

This clonotype was recorded many times. The gene calls are TRBV2 and TRBJ2-7; 10 bases are a match to TRBD2. Germline loops: CDR1 SNHLY, CDR2 FYNNEI. The CDR3 loop spans 16 amino acids. Trimming at V came to 1 base and at J to 5 bases, leaving 8 bases not matched to a gene. The CDR3 region is CASSEVSGLAGDEQYF. The DNA of the CDR3 is TGTGCCAGCAGTGAAGTGAGTGGGCTAGCGGGAGACGAGCAGTACTTC.

V gene TRBV5-1 combines with J gene TRBJ2-7; 9 bases match TRBD2. J lost 4 bases, V lost 1 base, and 27 bases had no gene match. Germline V gives CDR1 SGHRS, CDR2 YFSETQ. The CDR3 is 22 amino acids. The CDR3 DNA reads TGCGCCAGCAGCTTGTCCCATTCTTTCTCCTCGGCGGGAGGGCCGGTCATTTACGAGCAGTACTTC. Protein product: CASSLSHSFSSAGGPVIYEQYF.

By its share, this clonotype is medium-sized. The rearrangement joins TRBV2 to TRBJ2-1, with 10 positions matching TRBD2. V shed 5 bases and J 4 bases; nucleotides not matched to a gene: 5. Germline loops: CDR1 SNHLY, CDR2 FYNNEI. The CDR3 sequence is 15 residues long. CDR3 bases: TGTGCCAGCAGTCGGACTAGCGGACTGTACAATGAGCAGTTCTTC. Translation gives CASSRTSGLYNEQFF.

The chain carries TRBV24-1 and TRBJ1-4, with D unclear. Germline V CDR1 and CDR2: KGHDR, SFDVKD. V was pared by 3 bases and J by 4 bases, with 11 bases between. The CDR3 has 15 residues. DNA of the CDR3: TGTGCCACCAGTGATCCCGGGTCCCGTAATGAAAAACTGTTTTTT. Translating it yields CATSDPGSRNEKLFF.

This clonotype was recorded a few times. CDR3 residues: CASSATSGNTIYF. In DNA, the CDR3 is TGTGCCAGCAGCGCCACTTCTGGAAACACCATATATTTT. V gene TRBV13 combines with J gene TRBJ1-3; D not resolved. Germline-derived CDR1 and CDR2 are PRHDT and FYEKMQ (reference sequence). V gave up 5 bases and J gave up 1 base, with 6 bases separating them. This CDR3 has 13 amino acids. The full variable domain, its missing parts supplied by reference TRBV13 and TRBJ1-3, is AAGVIQSPRHLIKEKRETATLKCYPIPRHDTVYWYQQGPGQDPQFLISFYEKMQSDKGSIPDRFSAQQFSDYHSELNMSSLELGDSALYFCASSATSGNTIYFGEGSWLTVV.

The sample holds many counts of this clonotype. The V gene is TRBV7-3, the J gene TRBJ2-5; 10 bases are a match to TRBD1. Germline V gene sequence: CDR1 SGHTA, CDR2 FQGTGA. The CDR3 has 16 residues. The V segment lost 5 bases and the J segment 2 bases; nucleotides outside the gene matches: 8. CDR3 region: CASSPTGTGAQETQYF. CDR3 DNA sequence: TGTGCCAGCAGCCCTACCGGGACAGGGGCTCAAGAGACCCAGTACTTC.

This clonotype was counted at least ten times. The chain has TRBV5-1 and TRBJ2-1; TRBD2 aligns across 8 bases. Germline CDR1 SGHRS, CDR2 YFSETQ. Trimming at V came to 5 bases and at J to 7 bases, leaving 8 bases not matched to a gene. CDR3 length equals 14 residues. The CDR3, as DNA: TGCGCCAGCAGTACCAGCGGGAGTATAAATGAGCAGTTCTTC. Amino acids: CASSTSGSINEQFF.

On this clonotype: At one of its ends the junction is not consistent with the germline gene, which may arise from a read error. The V and J genes are TRBV19 and TRBJ2-4; D is possibly TRBD2 (5 bases). This CDR3 contains 11 residues. Germline CDR1 LNHDA, CDR2 SQIVND (reference sequence). The CDR3 sequence is CASTERNIRYF. Written as DNA, the CDR3 is TGTGCCAGTACGGAGCGGAACATTCGGTACTTC.

The chain combines TRBV29-1 with TRBJ1-2; TRBD1 agrees at 10 bases. CDR1 SQVTM and CDR2 ANQGSEA come from the germline V gene. Trimming removed 0 bases from V and 1 base from J; junction bases left unmatched: 8. The CDR3 contains 17 residues. CDR3 sequence (DNA): TGCAGCGTTGAAGATTGGGCCGGGACAGGGGATAACTATGGCTACACCTTC. Its translation: CSVEDWAGTGDNYGYTF.

There are a few counts of this clonotype. This sequence joins TRBV6-1 and TRBJ2-1, with TRBD1 matching over 7 bases. This CDR3 contains 12 residues. V lost 5 bases and J lost 12; bases outside the gene matches: 7. Per germline, CDR1 MNHNS and CDR2 SASEGT. CDR3 sequence reads: CASSYDRERQFF. The CDR3 DNA is TGTGCCAGCAGTTATGACAGGGAAAGGCAGTTCTTC.